These 25 T cell receptor beta chains originate from one sample sequenced in a study of T cells after yellow fever vaccination (dated by TCRdb to the late 2010s). What this sample's treatment or condition label stands for: live attenuated yellow fever vaccine strain. Receptor libraries were prepared by 5' RACE. TCRdb shows the sequencer as Illumina HiSeq 2500. The public reads were run again by TCRdb, first through fastp at Q25 and then through MiXCR, and only productive beta chains were kept. Duplicate CDR3 protein sequences are folded into a single record with the most common DNA and genes. The sample profile shows around 550,000 distinct CDR3 sequences; roughly 19% of them were found once. The ten most abundant clones make up around an eighth of the sample. The source was PBMCs, collected 15 days after the yellow fever booster vaccination. The source is a man aged 30 to 39 who received the YFV17D yellow fever vaccine.

This chain connects TRBV5-1 to TRBJ2-7, with D possibly being TRBD1 or TRBD2 (5 bases each). Per germline, CDR1 SGHRS and CDR2 YFSETQ. Trimming stripped 6 bases from V and 6 bases from J, with 19 bases between. The CDR3 is 14 amino acids. For the CDR3, the DNA is TGCGCCAGCAAAAGAGGGGACCGCCCCGGCGAGCAGTACTTC. Its translation: CASKRGDRPGEQYF.

This clonotype turned up a few times. This sequence joins TRBV13 and TRBJ2-7, with TRBD1 matching 9 bases. The CDR3 spans 15 residues. With 6 bases clipped from V and 5 bases from J, the junction kept 11 bases outside the gene matches. The germline gives CDR1 PRHDT, CDR2 FYEKMQ (reference sequence). The CDR3 is CASSKTGTGSHEQYF. The CDR3 DNA is TGTGCCAGCAGTAAGACCGGGACAGGGTCTCACGAGCAGTACTTC. The complete variable domain, with remaining parts taken from reference TRBV13 and TRBJ2-7, reads AAGVIQSPRHLIKEKRETATLKCYPIPRHDTVYWYQQGPGQDPQFLISFYEKMQSDKGSIPDRFSAQQFSDYHSELNMSSLELGDSALYFCASSKTGTGSHEQYFGPGTRLTVT.

This chain connects TRBV6-1 to TRBJ1-5; D is ambiguous. The CDR3 is made up of 14 amino acids. CDR1 MNHNS and CDR2 SASEGT come from the germline V gene. V was clipped by 6 bases and J by 5 bases, with 14 bases between them. The CDR3 protein is CASRAHRTDQPQHF. In nucleotides, the CDR3 is TGTGCCAGCAGAGCCCATAGGACGGATCAGCCCCAGCATTTT.

This sequence joins TRBV29-1 and TRBJ2-5; 7 positions match TRBD1. Germline V gene sequence: CDR1 SQVTM, CDR2 ANQGSEA. The CDR3 has 14 residues. J lost 5 bases, V lost 2 bases, and 8 bases had no gene match. CDR3 in DNA: TGCAGCGTTGAAACAGGGGTAGATGGGGAGACCCAGTACTTC. As protein: CSVETGVDGETQYF.

J is TRBJ2-3 and V is TRBV7-2; D gene ambiguous. The V end lost 7 bases, the J end lost 4 bases, and 15 bases lay between the germline ends. Germline values: CDR1 SGHTA, CDR2 FQGNSA. The CDR3 has 14 residues. In DNA form, the CDR3 reads TGTGCCAGCAACGTGGAGACGGGTGCAGATACGCAGTATTTT. This sequence encodes CASNVETGADTQYF.

V gene TRBV25-1 combines with J gene TRBJ2-3; 7 nucleotides agree with TRBD2. CDR3 size: 14 residues. V lost 5 bases and J lost 2; bases outside the gene matches: 4. Looked up from germline, CDR1 is MGHDK and CDR2 is SYGVNS. The CDR3 is CASSSSGFTDTQYF. As DNA, the CDR3 is TGTGCCAGCAGTTCTAGCGGATTCACAGATACGCAGTATTTT. Full variable domain (rest looked up from reference TRBV25-1 and TRBJ2-3): EADIYQTPRYLVIGTGKKITLECSQTMGHDKMYWYQQDPGMELHLIHYSYGVNSTEKGDLSSESTVSRIRTEHFPLTLESARPSHTSQYLCASSSSGFTDTQYFGPGTRLTVL.

V gene TRBV6-2 or TRBV6-3 combines with J gene TRBJ2-7; TRBD1 matches at 7 bases. The germline gives CDR1 MNHEY, CDR2 SVGEGT. The CDR3 consists of 15 residues. The J segment lost 1 base and the V segment lost 4 bases, leaving 7 bases of the junction unmatched. DNA of the CDR3: TGTGCCAGCAGTTCTTCAGGGGGTCATTCCTACGAGCAGTACTTC. It specifies CASSSSGGHSYEQYF.

With respect to this clonotype: One end of the junction does not line up with germline, which may come from a read error. The gene calls are TRBV5-6 and TRBJ2-7, with D hard to call. This CDR3 is built from 12 residues. CDR1 is SGHDT and CDR2 is YYEEEE in the germline V gene. The CDR3 DNA follows: TGTGCCAGCAGCAGCCTCACTTACATCTTTTCCTTC. Translating it yields CASSSLTYIFSF. Using reference TRBV5-6 and TRBJ2-7 for the parts outside the CDR3, the full variable domain is DAGVTQSPTHLIKTRGQQVTLRCSPKSGHDTVSWYQQALGQGPQFIFQYYEEEERQRGNFPDRFSGHQFPNYSSELNVNALLLGDSALYLCASSSLTYIFSFGPGTRLTVT.

With respect to this clonotype: With a much larger clone just one base away, this may be a read error. The V and J genes are TRBV29-1 and TRBJ2-3; unclear D gene. CDR3 size: 12 residues. V was shortened by 3 bases and J by 1 base, with 5 bases between the two germline ends. Per the germline V gene, CDR1 is SQVTM and CDR2 is ANQGSEA. The CDR3 coding sequence is TGCAGCGTTGACGCGGGCACAGATACGCAGTATTTT. This translates into CSVDAGTDTQYF.

This clonotype was seen a handful of times. The gene calls are TRBV29-1 and TRBJ2-3, with no clear D. The germline V gene has CDR1 SQVTM and CDR2 ANQGSEA. V dropped 4 bases and J dropped 2 bases, with 7 bases sitting between them. This CDR3 has 12 amino acids. This chain's CDR3 is CSVGPVTDTQYF. In nucleotides, the CDR3 is TGCAGCGTTGGCCCTGTCACAGATACGCAGTATTTT.

This clonotype was seen only a few times. The gene calls are TRBV12-3 or TRBV12-4 and TRBJ2-1; TRBD2 matches 12 bases. The CDR3 consists of 17 residues. The V and J ends lost 6 bases and 4 bases, in that order; junction bases with no gene match: 10. In DNA, the CDR3 is TGTGCCAGCAGCCCTCTAGCGGGAGGGCCGGCTTACAATGAGCAGTTCTTC. Translating it yields CASSPLAGGPAYNEQFF.

This clonotype was counted between two and nine times. V gene TRBV27 combines with J gene TRBJ2-3; TRBD2 matches at 10 bases. The CDR3 extends over 17 amino acids. CDR1 and CDR2 (germline): MNHEY, SMNVEV (reference sequence). J was trimmed by 7 bases and V by 3 bases; bases with no gene match: 13. CDR3 sequence reads: CASSFRTSGRRAYTQYF. The CDR3 DNA reads as TGTGCCAGCAGTTTCCGGACTAGCGGACGGCGGGCCTATACGCAGTATTTT.

The chain has TRBV20-1 and TRBJ2-7, with 7 nucleotides matching TRBD2. Germline trimming cut 4 bases from V and 6 bases from J; bases unmatched to any gene: 9. The CDR3 covers 13 residues. Germline-derived CDR1 and CDR2 are DFQATT and SNEGSKA (reference sequence). The DNA for the CDR3 is TGCAGTGCTATAAGTGGGAGGGCCTTCGAGCAGTACTTC. It translates to CSAISGRAFEQYF.

The chain couples TRBV11-2 to TRBJ2-5; no definite D call. The CDR3 is 12 amino acids. Between the trimmed V and J ends, which lost 8 bases and 5 bases, there was a span of 12 bases. CDR1 and CDR2 (germline): SGHAT, FQNNGV. CDR3 amino acids: CASEALWETQYF. The CDR3 coding sequence is TGTGCCAGCGAGGCTTTATGGGAGACCCAGTACTTC.

This clonotype was seen a handful of times. The CDR3 coding sequence is TGCAGTGCTAGACCAGCCGGGCGGAACACAGATACGCAGTATTTT. This codes for CSARPAGRNTDTQYF. The gene calls are TRBV20-1 and TRBJ2-3; D not resolved. Germline V gene lookup returns CDR1 DFQATT and CDR2 SNEGSKA (reference sequence). This CDR3 has 15 amino acids. The V end lost 2 bases, the J end lost 2 bases, and 14 bases lay between the germline ends.

This rearrangement joins TRBV10-3 to TRBJ2-5, with TRBD1 identical over 7 bases. The trim removed 0 bases at V and 2 bases at J, leaving 3 bases unmatched. The CDR3 covers 15 residues. Germline values: CDR1 ENHRY, CDR2 SYGVKD. For the CDR3, the DNA is TGTGCCATCAGTGAGTCGGGACAGATGCAAGAGACCCAGTACTTC. This codes for CAISESGQMQETQYF.

The CDR3 DNA sequence: TGTGCCAGCAGTTTGGCTCAACGCTCCTACGAGCAGTACTTC. This codes for CASSLAQRSYEQYF. V usage is TRBV27 and J usage is TRBJ2-7; D not certain. Germline V CDR1 and CDR2: MNHEY, SMNVEV (reference sequence). V shed 3 bases and J shed 0 bases, with 9 bases lying between them. The CDR3 loop spans 14 amino acids.

This clonotype was seen only a few times. This sequence joins TRBV19 and TRBJ2-3, with D perhaps matching TRBD1 (5 bases). This CDR3 spans 15 amino acids. V lost 3 bases, J lost 1 base, and 11 bases lay in between. CDR1 is LNHDA and CDR2 is SQIVND in the germline V gene (reference sequence). CDR3 sequence (DNA): TGTGCCAGTAGTATTAGGGGTTTGCGCACAGATACGCAGTATTTT. Its protein product is CASSIRGLRTDTQYF.

J is TRBJ1-5 and V is TRBV20-1, with 8 nucleotides matching TRBD1. The CDR3 totals 18 residues. Unmatched junction bases numbered 16, after V lost 6 bases and J lost 0 bases. CDR1 and CDR2 from the germline V gene are DFQATT and SNEGSKA (reference sequence). The CDR3 protein is CSAHSKGTGYHSNQPQHF. In nucleotides, the CDR3 is TGCAGTGCCCACTCAAAGGGGACAGGATACCATAGCAATCAGCCCCAGCATTTT.

The sample holds one count of this clonotype. J is TRBJ2-1 and V is TRBV15; the D gene is possibly TRBD2 (6 bases). The CDR3 runs to 15 residues. The V gene lost 1 base and the J gene lost 6 bases, with 13 bases spanning the gap. Germline V gene lookup returns CDR1 LNHNV and CDR2 YYDKDF (reference sequence). The CDR3 nucleotides are TGTGCCACCAGCAGAGGAGGTAGCGGCGGCAATGAGCAGTTCTTC. It codes for CATSRGGSGGNEQFF.

The table lists this clonotype with a count of one. The chain employs TRBV7-3 and TRBJ2-2; no definite D call. Trimming stripped 5 bases from V and 2 bases from J, with 9 bases between. The germline V gene has CDR1 SGHTA and CDR2 FQGTGA. The CDR3 covers 14 residues. CDR3 DNA sequence: TGTGCCAGCAGCCAAACCCGTAACACCGGGGAGCTGTTTTTT. It specifies CASSQTRNTGELFF.

This clonotype showed up just a few times. The rearrangement uses TRBV5-1 and TRBJ1-1, with a possible D match to TRBD1 (6 bases). This CDR3 has 13 amino acids. Germline assignment: CDR1 SGHRS and CDR2 YFSETQ. V was pared by 7 bases and J by 0 bases, with 10 bases between. This CDR3 is CASGGLMNTEAFF. CDR3 nucleotide sequence: TGCGCCAGCGGGGGGCTAATGAACACTGAAGCTTTCTTT.

The chain has TRBV6-5 and TRBJ2-7, with 10 nucleotides matching TRBD2. The CDR3 loop spans 16 amino acids. Germline V CDR1 and CDR2: MNHEY, SVGAGI. The ends lost 1 base at V and 6 bases at J; junction bases unmatched: 9. Here the CDR3 reads CASSYWTSGNNGEQYF. The CDR3 region has the DNA TGTGCCAGCAGTTACTGGACTAGCGGTAATAACGGCGAGCAGTACTTC.

The genes are TRBV29-1 and TRBJ2-7; D is unresolved. Trimming cost V 5 bases and J 3 bases, with 11 bases left between them. The CDR3 has 12 amino acids. Germline CDR1 reads SQVTM; CDR2 reads ANQGSEA. CDR3 bases: TGCAGCGTTACAACCTCCAACTACGAGCAGTACTTC. Its translation is CSVTTSNYEQYF.

This clonotype has more than one count but fewer than ten. This CDR3 reads CASNPGLGSTDTQYF. CDR3 coding DNA: TGTGCCAGCAACCCGGGACTCGGAAGCACAGATACGCAGTATTTT. The V gene is TRBV7-9, the J gene TRBJ2-3; tentative D call: TRBD2 (6 bases). CDR3 size: 15 residues. The V and J ends lost 7 bases and 0 bases respectively, with 14 bases between them. CDR1 is SEHNR, CDR2 FQNEAQ, per germline (reference sequence).